This passage covers 28 T cell receptor beta chains from one sample sequenced in a study of OX40 agonist ivuxolimab in advanced cancers. Sequenced by immunoSEQ multiplex PCR; TCRdb stores in-frame clones only, minus some. The sample has approximately 44,000 clones, around 90% seen once; the top ten hold over 12%. The starting material was CD4+ or CD8+ T cells sorted from blood, obtained in a trial of the OX40 agonist ivuxolimab. Receptors originate from an adult with an advanced solid tumor such as melanoma, head and neck, liver or kidney cancer.

The chain combines TRBV5-8 with TRBJ2-7; D gene uncertain. V gave up 2 bases and J gave up 3 bases, with 3 bases separating them. This CDR3 spans 11 amino acids. The germline gives CDR1 SGHTS, CDR2 YDEGEE. Written as DNA, the CDR3 is TGTGCCAGCAGCTTACACTACGAGCAGTACTTC. Its protein product is CASSLHYEQYF.

V usage is TRBV6-5 and J usage is TRBJ1-2; no clear D. V was pared by 6 bases and J by 8 bases, with 4 bases between. CDR1 and CDR2 from the germline V gene are MNHEY and SVGAGI. This CDR3 has 9 amino acids. CDR3 protein: CASRGGYTF. Here the CDR3 DNA reads TGTGCCAGCAGGGGAGGCTACACCTTC.

In its sample, this clone was seen once. The V gene is TRBV30, the J gene TRBJ1-3; 9 nucleotides line up with TRBD1. V trimming: 7 bases; J trimming: 2 bases; junction bases outside the gene matches: 12. This CDR3 comprises 16 residues. Germline-derived CDR1 and CDR2 are GTSNPN and SVGIG (reference sequence). The CDR3 region has the DNA TGTGCCTTTTTCCAACCCGGGACAGGGCCTGGAAACACCATATATTTT. Its translation is CAFFQPGTGPGNTIYF.

This chain uses TRBV19 with TRBJ1-2; D not certain. Trimming pared 7 bases from V and 1 base from J, leaving 10 bases between. The CDR3 has 13 amino acids. Germline V gene lookup returns CDR1 LNHDA and CDR2 SQIVND (reference sequence). In DNA, the CDR3 is TGTGCCAGTACTGAGGGTGTTAACTATGGCTACACCTTC. Amino acids: CASTEGVNYGYTF.

This rearrangement joins TRBV9 to TRBJ2-1; TRBD2 matches 9 bases. From germline, CDR1 is SGDLS and CDR2 YYNGEE. V lost 2 bases and J lost 3; bases outside the gene matches: 9. The CDR3 covers 17 residues. The CDR3 protein is CASSVGVGGRDYNEQFF. CDR3 sequence (DNA): TGTGCCAGCAGCGTTGGAGTTGGCGGGAGGGACTACAATGAGCAGTTCTTC.

The rearrangement joins TRBV7-6 to TRBJ2-1; D perhaps matches TRBD2 (5 bases). The germline V and J ends were trimmed by 5 bases and 2 bases, with 16 bases remaining between them. Germline CDR1 and CDR2: SGHVS and FNYEAQ. The CDR3 runs 16 residues. The CDR3 loop is CASSPDGAEPYNEQFF. CDR3 DNA: TGTGCCAGCAGCCCCGACGGAGCGGAACCCTACAATGAGCAGTTCTTC.

V and J are TRBV28 and TRBJ2-2; 10 nucleotides match TRBD2. Germline V gene lookup returns CDR1 MDHEN and CDR2 SYDVKM. The CDR3 is 17 residues long. The V segment lost 4 bases and the J segment 4 bases; nucleotides outside the gene matches: 9. The CDR3 DNA reads TGTGCCAGCAGTTCCAAAACTAGCGGGATATTCACCGGGGAGCTGTTTTTT. Translating gives CASSSKTSGIFTGELFF.

The chain carries TRBV7-9 and TRBJ2-2, with TRBD1 as a possible D gene (5 bases). Germline CDR1 is SEHNR and CDR2 is FQNEAQ (reference sequence). The CDR3 totals 16 residues. Trimming stripped 5 bases from V and 3 bases from J, with 16 bases between. The CDR3 reads CASSPQGALDTGELFF. The CDR3 nucleotides read TGTGCCAGCAGCCCCCAGGGTGCGTTGGACACCGGGGAGCTGTTTTTT.

This clone was recorded once. This chain links TRBV19 with TRBJ2-7; 8 bases are a match to TRBD2. CDR3 length: 13 residues. J gave up 3 bases and V 5 bases, and 3 bases lay outside the gene matches. CDR1 is LNHDA and CDR2 is SQIVND in the germline V gene (reference sequence). CDR3 protein: CASSPGTSYEQYF. The CDR3 nucleotides are TGTGCCAGTAGTCCCGGGACTAGCTACGAGCAGTACTTC.

This clone has just one count. The V call is TRBV7-6, the J call TRBJ1-1; unclear D gene. This CDR3 is built from 13 residues. The V end lost 3 bases, the J end lost 3 bases, and 8 bases lay between the germline ends. Germline loops: CDR1 SGHVS, CDR2 FNYEAQ. The CDR3 loop is CASSFLGYTEAFF. The CDR3 nucleotides are TGTGCCAGCAGCTTTCTAGGATACACTGAAGCTTTCTTT.

In this sample, this clone turned up once. The chain uses TRBV27 and TRBJ2-7; TRBD1 agrees at 8 bases. The CDR3 is 15 amino acids. The V gene end was trimmed by 3 bases and the J gene end by 0 bases; junction bases not matched to a gene: 4. Per germline, CDR1 MNHEY and CDR2 SMNVEV (reference sequence). The CDR3 protein is CASSLGQGASYEQYF. Here the CDR3 DNA reads TGTGCCAGCAGTTTGGGGCAGGGGGCCTCCTACGAGCAGTACTTC.

This chain joins TRBV13 and TRBJ1-4; 10 bases line up with TRBD1. The length of the CDR3 is 17 residues. Germline V gives CDR1 PRHDT, CDR2 FYEKMQ (reference sequence). Trimming cost V 5 bases and J 3 bases; bases outside gene matches: 9. In nucleotides, the CDR3 is TGTGCCAGCAGCCCGGAGGGACAGGGGTCGGCTAATGAAAAACTGTTTTTT. Residues: CASSPEGQGSANEKLFF.

This rearrangement joins TRBV14 to TRBJ1-3; D unresolved. Per the germline V gene, CDR1 is SGHDN and CDR2 is FVKESK. The CDR3 sequence is 15 residues long. V was cut by 6 bases and J by 0 bases, with 12 bases left in between. In DNA form, the CDR3 reads TGTGCCAGCAGTACTCTCGGCAACTCTGGAAACACCATATATTTT. This gives the protein CASSTLGNSGNTIYF. The full variable domain, in which reference TRBV14 and TRBJ1-3 provide the parts outside the CDR3, is EAGVTQFPSHSVIEKGQTVTLRCDPISGHDNLYWYRRVMGKEIKFLLHFVKESKQDESGMPNNRFLAERTGGTYSTLKVQPAELEDSGVYFCASSTLGNSGNTIYFGEGSWLTVV.

This chain uses TRBV28 with TRBJ1-2, with D possibly matching TRBD1 (6 bases). This CDR3 contains 13 residues. Germline CDR1 MDHEN, CDR2 SYDVKM. V lost 5 bases, J lost 6 bases, and 13 bases lay in between. The CDR3 region has the DNA TGTGCCAGCAGTCCGCTTGGGGGCAATGGCTACACCTTC. It codes for CASSPLGGNGYTF.

V is TRBV6-6 and J is TRBJ2-3; 9 bases agree with TRBD1. There are 15 residues in the CDR3. Trimming cost V 2 bases and J 5 bases; bases outside gene matches: 5. Germline V CDR1 and CDR2: MNHNY, SVGAGI (reference sequence). The CDR3 region is CASSYVTGGIDTQYF. The CDR3 nucleotides read TGTGCCAGCAGTTACGTAACAGGGGGCATAGATACGCAGTATTTT.

This clone has a single count. V is TRBV5-6 and J is TRBJ2-1, with D perhaps TRBD2 (6 bases). Trimming took 3 bases from V and 5 from J, leaving 15 bases between them. This CDR3 is built from 15 residues. The germline V gene has CDR1 SGHDT and CDR2 YYEEEE. The CDR3 nucleotides read TGTGCCAGCAGCTGGGAACTAGGCGGGGACAATGAGCAGTTCTTC. Protein product: CASSWELGGDNEQFF. Supplemented by reference TRBV5-6 and TRBJ2-1, the full variable domain reads DAGVTQSPTHLIKTRGQQVTLRCSPKSGHDTVSWYQQALGQGPQFIFQYYEEEERQRGNFPDRFSGHQFPNYSSELNVNALLLGDSALYLCASSWELGGDNEQFFGPGTRLTVL.

V is TRBV28 and J is TRBJ1-2; D unclear. This CDR3 region has 16 residues. With 5 bases removed from V and 4 bases from J, the gap between germline ends came to 20 bases. Germline loops: CDR1 MDHEN, CDR2 SYDVKM. This CDR3 reads CASSPKRKIPLYGYTF. In nucleotides, the CDR3 is TGTGCCAGCAGTCCAAAAAGGAAGATCCCCCTCTATGGCTACACCTTC.

The chain links TRBV4-3 to TRBJ2-1; tentative D call: TRBD2 (6 bases). With 0 bases removed from V and 8 bases from J, the gap between germline ends came to 14 bases. In germline, CDR1 is LGHNA, CDR2 YSLEER. The CDR3 runs to 15 residues. CDR3 sequence (DNA): TGCGCCAGCAGCCAAGAGGCGGGATTCAACGATGAGCAGTTCTTC. It yields the protein CASSQEAGFNDEQFF.

The chain uses TRBV6-5 and TRBJ2-5, with D possibly being TRBD1 or TRBD2 (5 bases each). The CDR3 is made up of 14 amino acids. V lost 0 bases, J lost 5 bases, and 10 bases lay in between. Germline CDR1 reads MNHEY; CDR2 reads SVGAGI. The CDR3 region is CASSYSGVPETQYF. CDR3 sequence (DNA): TGTGCCAGCAGTTACTCGGGGGTTCCGGAGACCCAGTACTTC.

The gene calls are TRBV30 and TRBJ2-7, with TRBD1 as a possible D gene (5 bases). The CDR3 spans 14 residues. Looked up from germline, CDR1 is GTSNPN and CDR2 is SVGIG (reference sequence). Trimming took 0 bases from V and 2 from J, leaving 11 bases between them. As DNA, the CDR3 is TGTGCCTGGAGTGTGAACAGGTGGACCTACGAGCAGTACTTC. Its protein product is CAWSVNRWTYEQYF. The complete variable domain, with remaining parts taken from reference TRBV30 and TRBJ2-7, reads SQTIHQWPATLVQPVGSPLSLECTVEGTSNPNLYWYRQAAGRGLQLLFYSVGIGQISSEVPQNLSASRPQDRQFILSSKKLLLSDSGFYLCAWSVNRWTYEQYFGPGTRLTVT.

The chain links TRBV29-1 to TRBJ2-7; the D gene is possibly TRBD1 (6 bases). V lost 1 base to trimming and J lost 0 bases, with 16 bases between them. Germline V gene data show CDR1 as SQVTM and CDR2 as ANQGSEA. This CDR3 has 16 residues. The CDR3 reads CSVEGGMGTSSYEQYF. CDR3 coding DNA: TGCAGCGTTGAAGGGGGTATGGGGACAAGCTCCTACGAGCAGTACTTC.

The CDR3 protein is CASTRDRSLTEAFF. The CDR3 DNA follows: TGTGCCAGCACCCGGGACAGGTCCCTCACTGAAGCTTTCTTT. The J gene is TRBJ1-1, the V gene TRBV27; TRBD1 aligns across 8 bases. The CDR3 is 14 amino acids. Trimming removed 7 bases from V and 4 bases from J; junction bases left unmatched: 8. Germline CDR1 and CDR2: MNHEY and SMNVEV (reference sequence).

This clone showed up just once. The chain links TRBV11-1 to TRBJ2-3; TRBD2 matches at 9 bases. This CDR3 region has 17 residues. With 0 bases clipped from V and 6 bases from J, the junction kept 10 bases outside the gene matches. The germline V gene has CDR1 SGHAT and CDR2 FQDESV (reference sequence). The DNA for the CDR3 is TGTGCCAGCAGCTTAGCCGACCTAGCGGGACTGGGGGATACGCAGTATTTT. Protein: CASSLADLAGLGDTQYF.

The CDR3 region is CASSSGTSGNNEQFF. The DNA for the CDR3 is TGTGCCAGCAGCTCCGGGACTAGCGGCAACAATGAGCAGTTCTTC. V gene TRBV5-6 combines with J gene TRBJ2-1, with 11 bases identical to TRBD2. V gave up 3 bases and J gave up 5 bases; unmatched junction bases: 4. The CDR3 has 15 amino acids. Germline V CDR1 and CDR2: SGHDT, YYEEEE. Variable domain in full (rest from reference TRBV5-6 and TRBJ2-1): DAGVTQSPTHLIKTRGQQVTLRCSPKSGHDTVSWYQQALGQGPQFIFQYYEEEERQRGNFPDRFSGHQFPNYSSELNVNALLLGDSALYLCASSSGTSGNNEQFFGPGTRLTVL.

The gene calls are TRBV29-1 and TRBJ1-1; no clear D. The CDR3 totals 14 residues. Germline CDR1 and CDR2: SQVTM and ANQGSEA. Trimming pared 4 bases from V and 2 bases from J, leaving 14 bases between. The chain's CDR3 is CSVVTAHDNTEAFF. The CDR3 DNA reads TGCAGCGTTGTTACAGCTCACGACAACACTGAAGCTTTCTTT.

This clone was seen just once. V and J are TRBV18 and TRBJ2-3; 7 nucleotides line up with TRBD1. This CDR3 has 16 amino acids. Germline V lookup: CDR1 KGHSH, CDR2 LQKENI. The junction had 6 bases not matched to a gene; V was cut back by 1 base and J by 2 bases. CDR3 protein: CASSPLATGITDTQYF. The CDR3 DNA reads as TGTGCCAGCTCACCACTGGCGACAGGGATCACAGATACGCAGTATTTT.

This chain links TRBV5-1 with TRBJ2-6; possible D gene TRBD1, 8 bases. Germline V lookup: CDR1 SGHRS, CDR2 YFSETQ. The CDR3 loop spans 18 amino acids. V was cut by 4 bases and J by 0 bases, with 17 bases left in between. CDR3 sequence: CASSSGTGTLSGANVLTF. CDR3 nucleotides: TGCGCCAGCAGCAGCGGGACAGGTACCCTCTCTGGGGCCAACGTCCTGACTTTC.

This chain uses TRBV5-5 with TRBJ2-7, with D tentatively TRBD1 or TRBD2 (5 bases each). V was clipped by 4 bases and J by 6 bases, with 17 bases between them. The CDR3 sequence is 14 residues long. Germline CDR1 reads SGHKS; CDR2 reads YYEKEE (reference sequence). In DNA, the CDR3 is TGTGCCAGCAGCCAACCGCCTGGGGGAGCCGAGCAGTACTTC. Protein: CASSQPPGGAEQYF.